Presented here are 8 T cell receptor beta chains from one specimen sequenced in a study of blood T cell repertoires in COVID-19. Method: immunoSEQ multiplex PCR; TCRdb's copy keeps in-frame clones and lacks some. The sample has about 170,000 clones, 83% seen once. Sequenced: peripheral blood. The receptor source for this set is an elderly woman with acute or convalescent COVID-19.

This clone was seen once. The rearrangement links TRBV24-1 to TRBJ2-1; 10 bases align to TRBD2. With V trimmed by 7 bases and J by 5 bases, 7 bases remained unmatched. The CDR3 contains 15 residues. Germline values: CDR1 KGHDR, CDR2 SFDVKD. This chain's CDR3 is CATSPSGSVHNEQFF. CDR3 coding DNA: TGTGCCACCAGCCCTAGCGGGAGCGTCCACAATGAGCAGTTCTTC.

The chain links TRBV28 to TRBJ1-3, with 9 nucleotides matching TRBD1. CDR3 length: 12 amino acids. Germline CDR1 MDHEN, CDR2 SYDVKM. Written as DNA, the CDR3 is TGTGCAGGACAGGGGTCTGGAAACACCATATATTTT. It specifies CAGQGSGNTIYF.

The chain links TRBV5-1 to TRBJ2-3; D may be TRBD2 (6 bases). CDR1 and CDR2 from the germline V gene are SGHRS and YFSETQ. The CDR3 contains 16 residues. V was cut by 4 bases and J by 2 bases, with 17 bases left in between. This CDR3 is CASSLSTGSFTDTQYF. DNA for the CDR3: TGCGCCAGCAGCCTATCAACCGGGAGCTTCACAGATACGCAGTATTTT.

V and J are TRBV7-6 and TRBJ2-2; D is ambiguous. The germline V gene encodes CDR1 SGHVS and CDR2 FNYEAQ. Trimming removed 2 bases from V and 3 bases from J, with 4 bases in between. The CDR3 is 13 residues long. CDR3 nucleotides: TGTGCCAGCAGCTTACAGGACACCGGGGAGCTGTTTTTT. Its protein product is CASSLQDTGELFF.

This clone appeared a few times. This sequence joins TRBV30 and TRBJ1-3, with D perhaps TRBD1 (5 bases). Trimming pared 1 base from V and 0 bases from J, leaving 16 bases between. The length of the CDR3 is 17 residues. Germline V lookup: CDR1 GTSNPN, CDR2 SVGIG (reference sequence). The CDR3 reads CAWSGTRTSSSGNTIYF. The CDR3 region has the DNA TGTGCCTGGAGTGGAACTCGGACATCAAGCTCTGGAAACACCATATATTTT.

The chain is built from TRBV27 and TRBJ2-3; 9 nucleotides agree with TRBD2. This CDR3 has 15 amino acids. Trimming took 3 bases from V and 6 from J; bases not matched to a gene: 7. In germline, CDR1 is MNHEY, CDR2 SMNVEV (reference sequence). The CDR3 is CASSFDSGSADTQYF. The CDR3 nucleotides are TGTGCCAGCAGTTTCGATAGCGGGAGTGCGGATACGCAGTATTTT.

The rearrangement links TRBV19 to TRBJ1-1; 12 bases are a match to TRBD1. Germline V gene data show CDR1 as LNHDA and CDR2 as SQIVND (reference sequence). Losses at the gene ends were 5 bases for V and 1 base for J; bases not matched to a gene: 17. The CDR3 has 20 amino acids. The CDR3 DNA sequence: TGTGCCAGTAGTCCCACCCCCGGGACAGGGGGCGCGGTCGGGAACACTGAAGCTTTCTTT. Protein: CASSPTPGTGGAVGNTEAFF. The complete variable domain, with remaining parts taken from reference TRBV19 and TRBJ1-1, reads DGGITQSPKYLFRKEGQNVTLSCEQNLNHDAMYWYRQDPGQGLRLIYYSQIVNDFQKGDIAEGYSVSREKKESFPLTVTSAQKNPTAFYLCASSPTPGTGGAVGNTEAFFGQGTRLTVV.

The rearrangement joins TRBV3-1 (or the pseudogene TRBV3-2) to TRBJ2-3; D may be TRBD1 (6 bases). The V gene lost 4 bases and the J gene lost 6 bases, with 14 bases spanning the gap. The CDR3 has 14 amino acids. The V gene's germline CDR1 is LGHDT and CDR2 YNNKEL (reference sequence). The CDR3 reads CASSLRGPLDTQYF. The CDR3 bases are TGTGCCAGCAGCCTCAGGGGCCCCCTCGATACGCAGTATTTT.